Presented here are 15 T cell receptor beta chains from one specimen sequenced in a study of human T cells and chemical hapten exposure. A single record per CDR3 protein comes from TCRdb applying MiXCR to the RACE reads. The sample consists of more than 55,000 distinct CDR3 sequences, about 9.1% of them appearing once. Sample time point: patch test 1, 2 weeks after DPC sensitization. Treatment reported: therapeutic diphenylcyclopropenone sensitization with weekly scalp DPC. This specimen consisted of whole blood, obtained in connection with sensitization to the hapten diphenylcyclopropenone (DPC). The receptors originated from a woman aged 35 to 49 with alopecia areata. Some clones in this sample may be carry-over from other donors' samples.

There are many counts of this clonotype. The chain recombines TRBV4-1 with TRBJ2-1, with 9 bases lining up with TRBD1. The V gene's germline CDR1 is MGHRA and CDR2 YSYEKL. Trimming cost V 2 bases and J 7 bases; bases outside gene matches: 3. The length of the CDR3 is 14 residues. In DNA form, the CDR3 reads TGCGCCAGCAGCCAACAGACAGGGGGGAATGAGCAGTTCTTC. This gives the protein CASSQQTGGNEQFF.

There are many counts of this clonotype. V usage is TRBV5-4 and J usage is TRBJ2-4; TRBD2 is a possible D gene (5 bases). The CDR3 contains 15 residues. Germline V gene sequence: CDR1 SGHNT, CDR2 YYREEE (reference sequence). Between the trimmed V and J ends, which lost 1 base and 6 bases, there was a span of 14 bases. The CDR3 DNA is TGTGCCAGCAGCTTGAGAACCGGGATTCTAAACATTCAGTACTTC. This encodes CASSLRTGILNIQYF. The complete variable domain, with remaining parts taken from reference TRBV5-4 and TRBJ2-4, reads ETGVTQSPTHLIKTRGQQVTLRCSSQSGHNTVSWYQQALGQGPQFIFQYYREEENGRGNFPPRFSGLQFPNYSSELNVNALELDDSALYLCASSLRTGILNIQYFGAGTRLSVL.

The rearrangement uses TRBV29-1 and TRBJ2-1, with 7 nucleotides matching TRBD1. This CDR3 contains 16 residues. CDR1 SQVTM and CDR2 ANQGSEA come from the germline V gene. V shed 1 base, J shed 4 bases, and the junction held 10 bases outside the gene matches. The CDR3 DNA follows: TGCAGCGTTGAAGCCCCGACAGGGCTAAAATACAATGAGCAGTTCTTC. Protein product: CSVEAPTGLKYNEQFF.

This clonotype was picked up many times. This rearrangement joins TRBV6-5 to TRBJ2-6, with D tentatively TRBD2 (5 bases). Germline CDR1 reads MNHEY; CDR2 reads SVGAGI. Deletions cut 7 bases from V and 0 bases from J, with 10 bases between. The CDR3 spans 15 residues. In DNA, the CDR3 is TGTGCCAGCAAAGGGAGCAGCTCTGGGGCCAACGTCCTGACTTTC. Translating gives CASKGSSSGANVLTF.

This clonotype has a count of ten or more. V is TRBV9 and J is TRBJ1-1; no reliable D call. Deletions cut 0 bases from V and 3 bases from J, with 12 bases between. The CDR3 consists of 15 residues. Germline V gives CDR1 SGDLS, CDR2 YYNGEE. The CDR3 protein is CASSVDPGPDTEAFF. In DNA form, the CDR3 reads TGTGCCAGCAGCGTAGATCCGGGTCCTGACACTGAAGCTTTCTTT.

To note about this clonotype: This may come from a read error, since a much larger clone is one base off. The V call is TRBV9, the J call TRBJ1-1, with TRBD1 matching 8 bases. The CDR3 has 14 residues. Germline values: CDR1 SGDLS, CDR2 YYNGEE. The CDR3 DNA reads TGTGTCAGCAGCGTAGGCGGACAGGGAACTGAAGCTTTCTTT. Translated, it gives CVSSVGGQGTEAFF.

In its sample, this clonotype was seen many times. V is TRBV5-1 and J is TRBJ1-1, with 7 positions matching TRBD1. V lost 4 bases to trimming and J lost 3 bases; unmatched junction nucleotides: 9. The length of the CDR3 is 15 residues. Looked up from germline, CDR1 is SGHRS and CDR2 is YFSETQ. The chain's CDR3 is CASSKLTGSDTEAFF. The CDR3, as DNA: TGCGCCAGCAGCAAGTTGACAGGGAGCGACACTGAAGCTTTCTTT.

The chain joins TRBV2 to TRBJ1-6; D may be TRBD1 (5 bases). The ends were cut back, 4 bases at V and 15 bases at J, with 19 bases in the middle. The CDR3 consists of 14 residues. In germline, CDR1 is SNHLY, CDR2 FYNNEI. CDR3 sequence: CASSGISGIWDLHF. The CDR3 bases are TGTGCCAGCAGTGGGATATCAGGGATTTGGGACCTCCACTTT. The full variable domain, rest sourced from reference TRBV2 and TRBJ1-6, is EPEVTQTPSHQVTQMGQEVILRCVPISNHLYFYWYRQILGQKVEFLVSFYNNEISEKSEIFDDQFSVERPDGSNFTLKIRSTKLEDSAMYFCASSGISGIWDLHFGNGTRLTVT.

CDR3 sequence reads: CASSLGANQPQHF. In DNA, the CDR3 is TGTGCCAGTAGCCTAGGGGCCAATCAGCCCCAGCATTTT. The gene calls are TRBV19 and TRBJ1-5, with D possibly TRBD1 on 5 matching bases. The length of the CDR3 is 13 residues. Trimming cost V 6 bases and J 3 bases, with 9 bases left between them. Germline V gives CDR1 LNHDA, CDR2 SQIVND (reference sequence).

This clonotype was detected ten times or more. The CDR3 DNA follows: TGTGCCATCAAGGGGACAGTGGACAATGAGCAGTTCTTC. Its translation: CAIKGTVDNEQFF. The chain employs TRBV10-3 and TRBJ2-1; TRBD1 aligns across 7 bases. J gave up 5 bases and V 7 bases, and 5 bases lay outside the gene matches. CDR1 ENHRY and CDR2 SYGVKD come from the germline V gene. The length of the CDR3 is 13 residues.

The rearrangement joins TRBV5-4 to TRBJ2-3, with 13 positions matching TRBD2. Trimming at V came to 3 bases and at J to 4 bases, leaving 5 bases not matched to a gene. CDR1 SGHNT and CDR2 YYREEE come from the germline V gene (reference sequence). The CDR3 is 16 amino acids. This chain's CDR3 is CASSSGLAGRADTQYF. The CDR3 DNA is TGTGCCAGCAGCTCGGGACTAGCGGGGAGGGCAGATACGCAGTATTTT.

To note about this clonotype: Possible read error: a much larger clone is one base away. The CDR3 is CACTTGTGQREQYF. The DNA of the CDR3 is TGTGCCTGCACCACCGGGACAGGACAGCGCGAGCAGTACTTC. This chain connects TRBV7-2 to TRBJ2-7, with 8 nucleotides matching TRBD1. Trimming removed 11 bases from V and 6 bases from J; junction bases left unmatched: 15. CDR1 and CDR2 from the germline V gene are SGHTA and FQGNSA. This CDR3 is 14 amino acids long.

The CDR3 coding sequence is TGTGCCAGCAGCTTAGAGGGCCGGGGGCAAGAGACCCAGTACTTC. This sequence encodes CASSLEGRGQETQYF. The chain carries TRBV11-3 and TRBJ2-5; D is perhaps TRBD2 (6 bases). Germline lookup yields CDR1 SGHNT and CDR2 YENEEA. The CDR3 spans 15 residues. The V end was cut by 0 bases, the J end by 2 bases, with 10 bases between.

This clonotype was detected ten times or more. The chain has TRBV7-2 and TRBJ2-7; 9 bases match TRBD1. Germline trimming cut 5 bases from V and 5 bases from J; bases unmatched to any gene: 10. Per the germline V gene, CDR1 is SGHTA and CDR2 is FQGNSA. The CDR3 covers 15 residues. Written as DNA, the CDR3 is TGTGCCAGCAGCCTCCCACAGGGGGCGGTCGACGAGCAGTACTTC. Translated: CASSLPQGAVDEQYF.

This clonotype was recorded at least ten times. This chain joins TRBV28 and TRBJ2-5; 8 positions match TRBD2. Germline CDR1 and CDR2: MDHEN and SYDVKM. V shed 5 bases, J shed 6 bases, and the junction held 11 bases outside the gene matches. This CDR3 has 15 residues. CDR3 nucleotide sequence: TGTGCCAGCAGTAAGATGACGGGGGGGCGGAAGACCCAGTACTTC. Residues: CASSKMTGGRKTQYF.